The T cell receptor (beta chain) described here comes from a study of response to subunit inactivated influenza vaccine. Overall study findings and caveats: Authors suggested that a seasonal influenza vaccination recruits few new T cells each time.

This clonotype was found a few times. Its specificity is unknown. Via MiXCR, TCRdb re-called the RT-PCR reads, giving one row per CDR3 protein. The table has around 710,000 distinct CDR3 sequences, approximately 15% seen once; the top ten hold less than 7%. The sample consisted of PBMCs from blood, taken about 14 days before vaccination. The origin of this receptor is a man aged 50 to 60 who received an inactivated influenza vaccine.

The CDR3 DNA follows: TGTGCCACCAGAAGGGACAGGGGATATAGCAATCAGCCCCAGCATTTT. Protein sequence: CATRRDRGYSNQPQHF. This sequence joins TRBV15 and TRBJ1-5; 10 bases agree with TRBD1. There are 16 residues in the CDR3. Trimming at V came to 6 bases and at J to 0 bases, leaving 5 bases not matched to a gene. Germline V gene data show CDR1 as LNHNV and CDR2 as YYDKDF (reference sequence).